This T cell receptor (beta chain) was recovered during a study of cytomegalovirus exposure and HLA in healthy donors. For the study at large: HLA-typed donors were the source of around 87 million unique TCRs, which an early data release held.

Details on this clone: Its antigen is unknown.

Study results and caveats: A later analysis showed that HLA-associated TCR beta chains had undergone more clonal expansion than equally common others. The study recorded 150 to 200 TCR beta chains that were cytomegalovirus-associated. The sole available immune exposure information was CMV serostatus.

The PCR used 60 Vbeta and 13 Jbeta primers. The repertoire was sequenced with immunoSEQ multiplex PCR; TCRdb's copy has only in-frame clones and lacks some. The repertoire holds under 200,000 clones, with roughly 80% as singletons. The V segment lost 7 bases and the J segment 2 bases; nucleotides outside the gene matches: 5. Germline V gene lookup returns CDR1 MNHEY and CDR2 SVGAGI. CDR3 length: 14 residues. The TCR comes from a woman in her late teens or twenties in good health and CMV-seronegative. V is TRBV6-5 and J is TRBJ2-4; 7 bases agree with TRBD1. Material: PBMCs. The CDR3 protein is CASTRDRTKNIQYF. The DNA for the CDR3 is TGTGCCAGCACCAGGGACAGAACCAAAAACATTCAGTACTTC.